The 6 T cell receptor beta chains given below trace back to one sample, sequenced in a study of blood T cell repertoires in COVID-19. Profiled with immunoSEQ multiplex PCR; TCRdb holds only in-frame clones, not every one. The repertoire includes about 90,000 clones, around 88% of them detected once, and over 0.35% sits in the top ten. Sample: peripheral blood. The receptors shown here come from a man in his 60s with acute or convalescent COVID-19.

CDR3 residues: CASSLWDRGLEAFF. The CDR3 DNA is TGTGCCAGCAGCTTGTGGGACAGGGGGTTGGAAGCTTTCTTT. V and J are TRBV5-6 and TRBJ1-1; 11 nucleotides agree with TRBD1. From germline, CDR1 is SGHDT and CDR2 YYEEEE. The CDR3 runs 14 residues. V dropped 1 base and J dropped 8; count of bases not matched to a gene: 4.

CDR3 nucleotide sequence: TGTGCCAGCAGCCACAAGACAGGGAATTCACCCCTCCACTTT. Protein: CASSHKTGNSPLHF. The rearrangement joins TRBV14 to TRBJ1-6; 7 positions match TRBD1. Germline lookup yields CDR1 SGHDN and CDR2 FVKESK. Losses at the gene ends were 3 bases for V and 7 bases for J; bases not matched to a gene: 3. This CDR3 comprises 14 residues.

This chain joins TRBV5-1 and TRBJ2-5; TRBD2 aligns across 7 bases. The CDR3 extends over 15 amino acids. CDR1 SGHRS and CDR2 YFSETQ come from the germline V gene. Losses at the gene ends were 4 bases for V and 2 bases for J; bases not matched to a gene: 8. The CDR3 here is CASSGDPGGQETQYF. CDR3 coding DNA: TGCGCCAGCAGCGGGGATCCGGGGGGACAAGAGACCCAGTACTTC.

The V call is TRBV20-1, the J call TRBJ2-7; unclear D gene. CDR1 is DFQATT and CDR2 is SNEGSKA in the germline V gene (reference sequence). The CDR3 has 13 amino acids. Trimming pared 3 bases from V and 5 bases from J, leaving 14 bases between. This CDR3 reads CSASRQARDEQYF. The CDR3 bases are TGCAGTGCTAGTAGGCAGGCACGCGACGAGCAGTACTTC.

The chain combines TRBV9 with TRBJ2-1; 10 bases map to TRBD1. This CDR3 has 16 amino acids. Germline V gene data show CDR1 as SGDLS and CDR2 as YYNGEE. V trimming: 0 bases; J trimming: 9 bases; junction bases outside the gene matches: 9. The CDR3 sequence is CASSVDEGTGVREQFF. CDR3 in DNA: TGTGCCAGCAGCGTAGATGAAGGGACAGGGGTACGTGAGCAGTTCTTC. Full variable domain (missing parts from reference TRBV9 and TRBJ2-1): DSGVTQTPKHLITATGQRVTLRCSPRSGDLSVYWYQQSLDQGLQFLIQYYNGEERAKGNILERFSAQQFPDLHSELNLSSLELGDSALYFCASSVDEGTGVREQFFGPGTRLTVL.

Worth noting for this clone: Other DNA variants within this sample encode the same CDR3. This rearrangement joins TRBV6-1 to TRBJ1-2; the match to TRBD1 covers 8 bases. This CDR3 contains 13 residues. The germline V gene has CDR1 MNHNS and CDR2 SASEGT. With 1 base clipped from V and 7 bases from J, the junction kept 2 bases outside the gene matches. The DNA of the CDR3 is TGTGCCAGCAGTGAAGGCAGGGGGCTTGGCTACACCTTC. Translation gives CASSEGRGLGYTF.